Sequencing of this T cell receptor beta chain was carried out in a study of OX40 agonist ivuxolimab in advanced cancers. Study background: Antecedent anti-PD-1, anti-PD-L1 or anti-CTLA-4 therapy was permissible, with about 40% having received some.

The repertoire was sequenced with immunoSEQ multiplex PCR; TCRdb's copy has only in-frame clones and lacks some. The table shows some 65,000 clones, with about nine tenths occurring only once. V shed 0 bases and J shed 4 bases, with 15 bases lying between them. The CDR3 has 17 residues. From germline, CDR1 is ENHRY and CDR2 SYGVKD. Any history of autoimmune disease or systemic immunosuppression disqualified patients. The sample was CD4+ or CD8+ T cells sorted from blood, taken in a trial of the OX40 agonist ivuxolimab. The V call is TRBV10-3, the J call TRBJ2-2, with D tentatively TRBD2 (7 bases). The TCR was taken from an adult with an advanced solid tumor such as melanoma, head and neck, liver or kidney cancer. In nucleotides, the CDR3 is TGTGCCATCAGTGAGTCGACGTTAGGGGGGGGCACCGGGGAGCTGTTTTTT. Translation gives CAISESTLGGGTGELFF.